The 32 T cell receptor beta chains below all came from one sample that was sequenced in a study of cytomegalovirus exposure and HLA in healthy donors. Both 60 Vbeta primers and 13 Jbeta primers went into the PCR. The method was immunoSEQ multiplex PCR; TCRdb's version includes in-frame clones alone and lacks a portion of them. This sample has 90,000 to 100,000 clones; over 60% occur once, and the top ten carry about 8.3%. Sequencing was performed on PBMCs. The receptors originated from a female donor in good health and CMV-seronegative.

This sequence joins TRBV6-1 and TRBJ1-5, with a tentative D call TRBD1 (6 bases). This CDR3 has 16 amino acids. CDR1 MNHNS and CDR2 SASEGT come from the germline V gene. Trimming removed 0 bases from V and 0 bases from J, with 9 bases in between. The CDR3, as DNA: TGTGCCAGCAGTGAAGCGGGACATCATAGCAATCAGCCCCAGCATTTT. Protein sequence: CASSEAGHHSNQPQHF.

The chain couples TRBV5-6 to TRBJ2-1; 10 nucleotides match TRBD1. The V gene's germline CDR1 is SGHDT and CDR2 YYEEEE. V shed 2 bases, J shed 9 bases, and the junction held 2 bases outside the gene matches. The CDR3 has 13 amino acids. CDR3 sequence reads: CASSLDRGREQFF. For the CDR3, the DNA is TGTGCCAGCAGCTTAGACAGGGGGCGTGAGCAGTTCTTC.

The V and J genes are TRBV9 and TRBJ2-1; weak D call: TRBD2 (6 bases). Germline V gene lookup returns CDR1 SGDLS and CDR2 YYNGEE. This CDR3 contains 12 residues. V lost 4 bases, J lost 8 bases, and 10 bases lay in between. CDR3 loop: CASSYLAYEQFF. The CDR3, as DNA: TGTGCCAGCAGCTACCTAGCGTATGAGCAGTTCTTC. Complete variable domain (other parts from reference TRBV9 and TRBJ2-1): DSGVTQTPKHLITATGQRVTLRCSPRSGDLSVYWYQQSLDQGLQFLIQYYNGEERAKGNILERFSAQQFPDLHSELNLSSLELGDSALYFCASSYLAYEQFFGPGTRLTVL.

This clone was seen only a few times. This sequence joins TRBV2 and TRBJ1-1, with D uncertain. V was clipped by 9 bases and J by 1 base, with 12 bases between them. CDR1 is SNHLY, CDR2 FYNNEI, per germline. CDR3 length: 13 residues. This CDR3 is CARNFGTNTEAFF. CDR3 bases: TGTGCCAGAAACTTCGGTACGAACACTGAAGCTTTCTTT.

V and J are TRBV5-1 and TRBJ2-1, with D perhaps TRBD2 (6 bases). Germline CDR1 and CDR2: SGHRS and YFSETQ. This CDR3 region has 16 residues. V dropped 5 bases and J dropped 5 bases, with 20 bases sitting between them. The CDR3 is CASRRTQGLSHNEQFF. DNA of the CDR3: TGCGCCAGCAGGCGTACTCAGGGACTGTCGCACAATGAGCAGTTCTTC.

This chain joins TRBV6-5 and TRBJ2-5; 9 nucleotides line up with TRBD1. Germline CDR1 and CDR2: MNHEY and SVGAGI. The CDR3 is made up of 13 amino acids. The ends lost 6 bases at V and 1 base at J; junction bases unmatched: 0. DNA of the CDR3: TGTGCCAGCAGGACAGGGGGCCAAGAGACCCAGTACTTC. This sequence encodes CASRTGGQETQYF.

Only one count was recorded for this clone. The rearrangement links TRBV5-6 to TRBJ1-1, with D perhaps TRBD1 (5 bases). Per the germline V gene, CDR1 is SGHDT and CDR2 is YYEEEE. V shed 6 bases and J shed 4 bases, with 10 bases lying between them. The CDR3 runs 12 residues. CDR3 sequence (DNA): TGTGCCAGCAACGGGGGACCCACTGAAGCTTTCTTT. Translation: CASNGGPTEAFF.

This chain connects TRBV18 to TRBJ1-3; TRBD1 matches at 8 bases. With V trimmed by 0 bases and J by 3 bases, 7 bases remained unmatched. CDR1 and CDR2 (germline): KGHSH, LQKENI. The CDR3 spans 17 residues. The CDR3 loop is CASSPPSSRGLGNTIYF. The CDR3, as DNA: TGTGCCAGCTCACCACCGAGTAGCAGGGGGCTTGGAAACACCATATATTTT.

The chain is built from TRBV25-1 and TRBJ2-3; 10 bases map to TRBD2. Unmatched junction bases numbered 9, after V lost 6 bases and J lost 6 bases. The CDR3 is made up of 15 amino acids. The V gene's germline CDR1 is MGHDK and CDR2 SYGVNS. As DNA, the CDR3 is TGTGCCAGCAGCTTTCTAGCGGGAGTCAGGGATACGCAGTATTTT. The encoded protein is CASSFLAGVRDTQYF.

This clone was counted only a few times. V usage is TRBV11-3 and J usage is TRBJ1-3; no firm D call. CDR3 length: 16 amino acids. The V gene lost 5 bases and the J gene lost 3 bases, with 17 bases spanning the gap. CDR1 and CDR2 (germline): SGHNT, YENEEA. This CDR3 reads CASSQSTEGGGNTIYF. In nucleotides, the CDR3 is TGTGCCAGCAGCCAATCTACGGAGGGAGGTGGAAACACCATATATTTT.

The rearrangement joins TRBV30 to TRBJ2-1; no firm D call. V lost 2 bases to trimming and J lost 1 base, with 3 bases between them. Germline V gene data show CDR1 as GTSNPN and CDR2 as SVGIG (reference sequence). The CDR3 runs 12 residues. Here the CDR3 DNA reads TGTGCCTGGAGTCGTTCCTACAATGAGCAGTTCTTC. It yields the protein CAWSRSYNEQFF.

The genes are TRBV6-6 and TRBJ2-1; the match to TRBD1 covers 7 bases. Germline V gives CDR1 MNHNY, CDR2 SVGAGI (reference sequence). J lost 0 bases, V lost 6 bases, and 5 bases had no gene match. This CDR3 is built from 15 residues. In nucleotides, the CDR3 is TGTGCCAGCAGCCAGGACAGGAGCTCCTACAATGAGCAGTTCTTC. Protein sequence: CASSQDRSSYNEQFF.

The gene calls are TRBV6-5 and TRBJ1-2; TRBD1 matches at 10 bases. Unmatched junction bases numbered 4, after V lost 6 bases and J lost 3 bases. Germline-derived CDR1 and CDR2 are MNHEY and SVGAGI. The CDR3 is 14 residues long. This CDR3 is CASRRDRGYYGYTF. CDR3 nucleotide sequence: TGTGCCAGCAGGAGGGACAGGGGTTACTATGGCTACACCTTC.

The rearrangement links TRBV6-5 to TRBJ1-2; 8 nucleotides line up with TRBD1. This CDR3 is built from 14 residues. Trimming took 2 bases from V and 5 from J; bases not matched to a gene: 4. Per the germline V gene, CDR1 is MNHEY and CDR2 is SVGAGI. The CDR3 region is CASSYPGGAYGYTF. DNA for the CDR3: TGTGCCAGCAGTTACCCAGGGGGCGCGTATGGCTACACCTTC.

The rearrangement joins TRBV11-2 to TRBJ2-1; TRBD2 agrees at 11 bases. Germline CDR1 is SGHAT and CDR2 is FQNNGV. J was trimmed by 6 bases and V by 0 bases; bases with no gene match: 7. There are 17 residues in the CDR3. The CDR3 is CASSLDQLAGAGNEQFF. CDR3 sequence (DNA): TGTGCCAGCAGCTTAGACCAACTAGCGGGAGCGGGCAATGAGCAGTTCTTC.

A few counts support this clone. An end of the junction differs from the germline gene, which may be a read error. The chain uses TRBV15 and TRBJ2-1; 11 bases fit TRBD1. The CDR3 has 13 residues. The germline gives CDR1 LNHNV, CDR2 YYDKDF (reference sequence). The CDR3 reads CATSRQSRDRGIF. CDR3 sequence (DNA): TGTGCCACCAGCAGACAAAGCCGGGACAGGGGGATCTTC.

This chain connects TRBV5-6 to TRBJ1-2; 8 bases match TRBD1. The CDR3 runs 15 residues. V dropped 4 bases and J dropped 6; count of bases not matched to a gene: 11. Per the germline V gene, CDR1 is SGHDT and CDR2 is YYEEEE. The CDR3 spells CASSQTGARAHGYTF. As DNA, the CDR3 is TGTGCCAGCAGCCAGACAGGGGCGCGGGCTCATGGCTACACCTTC.

V and J are TRBV28 and TRBJ1-1, with D perhaps matching TRBD1 (6 bases). Germline lookup yields CDR1 MDHEN and CDR2 SYDVKM. V lost 5 bases and J 9 bases, leaving 16 bases between the germline ends. The CDR3 has 13 amino acids. The CDR3 protein is CASSPPDRPKAFF. For the CDR3, the DNA is TGTGCCAGCAGTCCTCCGGACAGACCCAAAGCTTTCTTT.

The chain links TRBV28 to TRBJ1-5; TRBD1 might be the D (5 bases). The CDR3 consists of 15 residues. The germline V gene has CDR1 MDHEN and CDR2 SYDVKM. The V end was cut by 6 bases, the J end by 0 bases, with 12 bases between. CDR3: CASSPGQNSNQPQHF. CDR3 in DNA: TGTGCCAGCAGCCCAGGACAAAATAGCAATCAGCCCCAGCATTTT.

The chain links TRBV27 to TRBJ1-5; TRBD1 matches at 9 bases. The CDR3 covers 18 residues. J was trimmed by 0 bases and V by 5 bases; bases with no gene match: 11. CDR1 MNHEY and CDR2 SMNVEV come from the germline V gene (reference sequence). Here the CDR3 reads CASSRDGTGWNSNQPQHF. The CDR3 region has the DNA TGTGCCAGCAGTCGTGACGGGACAGGGTGGAATAGCAATCAGCCCCAGCATTTT.

The chain uses TRBV11-2 and TRBJ2-7; D is uncertain. This CDR3 is 14 amino acids long. V gave up 0 bases and J gave up 1 base, with 7 bases separating them. Germline assignment: CDR1 SGHAT and CDR2 FQNNGV. CDR3 sequence (DNA): TGTGCCAGCAGCTTAGACGCAGGTTCCTACGAGCAGTACTTC. Encoded protein: CASSLDAGSYEQYF.

The genes are TRBV6-6 and TRBJ1-2; 10 bases align to TRBD1. V lost 6 bases, J lost 4 bases, and 5 bases stayed unmatched. Germline CDR1 reads MNHNY; CDR2 reads SVGAGI (reference sequence). This CDR3 has 14 residues. The CDR3 here is CASSRRTGGYGYTF. In DNA, the CDR3 is TGTGCCAGCAGCCGACGGACAGGGGGCTATGGCTACACCTTC.

The rearrangement uses TRBV30 and TRBJ1-4; 7 bases map to TRBD1. Germline assignment: CDR1 GTSNPN and CDR2 SVGIG (reference sequence). V lost 5 bases to trimming and J lost 6 bases; unmatched junction nucleotides: 9. The CDR3 is made up of 14 amino acids. The CDR3 DNA follows: TGTGCCTGGTCCCTGACAGGGAGCCATGAAAAACTGTTTTTT. Residues: CAWSLTGSHEKLFF.

There are a few counts of this clone. V is TRBV27 and J is TRBJ1-1, with TRBD1 matching 7 bases. The length of the CDR3 is 12 residues. V shed 2 bases and J 8 bases; nucleotides not matched to a gene: 2. Germline-derived CDR1 and CDR2 are MNHEY and SMNVEV (reference sequence). DNA of the CDR3: TGTGCCAGCAGTTTAAACAGGGGAGAAGCTTTCTTT. Amino acids: CASSLNRGEAFF.

As regards this clone: A read error may produce the germline difference seen at one junction end. This chain links TRBV7-9 with TRBJ2-3; 9 nucleotides match TRBD2. This CDR3 has 17 residues. Per germline, CDR1 SEHNR and CDR2 FQNEAQ (reference sequence). The CDR3 loop is CSSSPARLAASTDTQYF. CDR3 DNA: TGTTCCAGCAGCCCCGCCCGACTAGCGGCTAGCACAGATACGCAGTATTTT.

The chain uses TRBV29-1 and TRBJ1-1; 8 nucleotides agree with TRBD1. With V trimmed by 0 bases and J by 5 bases, 5 bases remained unmatched. The germline V gene encodes CDR1 SQVTM and CDR2 ANQGSEA. The CDR3 contains 14 residues. Here the CDR3 reads CSVEDDRGRTEAFF. The DNA for the CDR3 is TGCAGCGTTGAAGATGACAGGGGTAGAACTGAAGCTTTCTTT.

This clone was seen only a few times. The V gene is TRBV6-1, the J gene TRBJ1-6, with D tentatively TRBD1 (5 bases). V was shortened by 3 bases and J by 6 bases, with 12 bases between the two germline ends. This CDR3 comprises 15 residues. Germline CDR1 MNHNS, CDR2 SASEGT. The CDR3 spells CASSDSQVFNSPLHF. The CDR3 nucleotides are TGTGCCAGCAGTGACTCACAGGTTTTTAATTCACCCCTCCACTTT.

This chain joins TRBV9 and TRBJ2-1; D is unclear. The CDR3 covers 11 residues. The germline gives CDR1 SGDLS, CDR2 YYNGEE. Trimming took 3 bases from V and 5 from J, leaving 3 bases between them. CDR3 residues: CASSADNEQFF. The CDR3, as DNA: TGTGCCAGCAGCGCGGACAATGAGCAGTTCTTC.

V and J are TRBV5-4 and TRBJ2-3; perhaps TRBD1 as D (5 bases). The germline V gene encodes CDR1 SGHNT and CDR2 YYREEE (reference sequence). V dropped 5 bases and J dropped 2 bases, with 18 bases sitting between them. The CDR3 totals 16 residues. In DNA form, the CDR3 reads TGTGCCAGCAGACTTGCCCAGGACACACCCACAGATACGCAGTATTTT. This encodes CASRLAQDTPTDTQYF.

This clone was detected only a few times. The CDR3 DNA is TGTGCCACCAGCAGAGATCAAGGGAGTAACTATGGCTACACCTTC. It is translated as CATSRDQGSNYGYTF. The V and J genes are TRBV15 and TRBJ1-2; D is uncertain. CDR3 length equals 15 residues. Germline V gene data show CDR1 as LNHNV and CDR2 as YYDKDF (reference sequence). Trimming removed 0 bases from V and 1 base from J, with 9 bases in between. Full variable domain (outside the CDR3, taken from reference TRBV15 and TRBJ1-2): DAMVIQNPRYQVTQFGKPVTLSCSQTLNHNVMYWYQQKSSQAPKLLFHYYDKDFNNEADTPDNFQSRRPNTSFCFLDIRSPGLGDTAMYLCATSRDQGSNYGYTFGSGTRLTVV.

The genes are TRBV11-2 and TRBJ1-2, with 7 bases lining up with TRBD1. This CDR3 spans 16 amino acids. The junction had 9 bases not matched to a gene; V was cut back by 5 bases and J by 0 bases. The germline CDR1 and CDR2 sequences are SGHAT and FQNNGV. DNA for the CDR3: TGTGCCAGCAGCGTACCCCGGGACAGTCCTAACTATGGCTACACCTTC. Translating gives CASSVPRDSPNYGYTF.

The chain links TRBV7-3 to TRBJ2-7; maybe TRBD1 (5 bases). Trimming left V 2 bases short and J 3 bases short, with 14 bases between. There are 15 residues in the CDR3. Per germline, CDR1 SGHTA and CDR2 FQGTGA. The CDR3 sequence is CASSLGPQGNYEQYF. Here the CDR3 DNA reads TGTGCCAGCAGCTTAGGCCCCCAGGGTAACTACGAGCAGTACTTC. The full variable domain, its missing parts supplied by reference TRBV7-3 and TRBJ2-7, is GAGVSQTPSNKVTEKGKYVELRCDPISGHTALYWYRQSLGQGPEFLIYFQGTGAADDSGLPNDRFFAVRPEGSVSTLKIQRTERGDSAVYLCASSLGPQGNYEQYFGPGTRLTVT.